The rows below give T cell receptor beta chains drawn from one sample of a study of T cell responses to AZD1222 COVID-19 vaccine. The assay was immunoSEQ multiplex PCR, and TCRdb's table has in-frame clones only and misses some. The sample consists of about 120,000 clones, about 91% of them appearing once. The source was peripheral blood, collected on day 0 of AZD1222 vaccination. Every receptor here comes from an adult in good health. Both conserved end residues are trimmed from each CDR3. Fields, in order: J gene, V gene, CDR3 protein.

J: TRBJ2-7; V: TRBV19; CDR3: ASAGTGAGEQY
J: TRBJ2-5; V: TRBV7-9; CDR3: ASSLTGAQETQY
J: TRBJ1-6; V: TRBV2; CDR3: ASSEIQVTNNSPLH
J: TRBJ2-3; V: TRBV7-2; CDR3: ASSTREADTQY
J: TRBJ2-5; V: TRBV2; CDR3: ASSDVASGKETQY
J: TRBJ1-2; V: TRBV27; CDR3: ASSRGGPPASNYGYT
J: TRBJ1-6; V: TRBV18; CDR3: ASSLGQGQESPLH
J: TRBJ2-1; V: TRBV27; CDR3: ASSFGTGLGDEQF
J: TRBJ1-1; V: TRBV6-5; CDR3: ASGQGAKIGTEAF
J: TRBJ2-3; V: TRBV28; CDR3: ASSPAGARGDTQY
J: TRBJ1-1; V: TRBV6-2/TRBV6-3; CDR3: ASSSPTGGIEAF
J: TRBJ2-5; V: TRBV27; CDR3: ASGRTSAGETQY
J: TRBJ2-7; V: TRBV19; CDR3: ASSRGAGEQY
J: TRBJ1-1; V: TRBV7-9; CDR3: ASSLEDGLNTEAF
J: TRBJ1-6; V: TRBV3-1/TRBV3-2; CDR3: ASSKVPGGAPLH
J: TRBJ2-5; V: TRBV11-1; CDR3: ASTYEGSETQY
J: TRBJ1-5; V: TRBV18; CDR3: ASSRRGVGQPQH
J: TRBJ1-2; V: TRBV19; CDR3: ASSLRTQGDYGYT
J: TRBJ1-2; V: TRBV3-1/TRBV3-2; CDR3: ASSPIRGQKNYGYT
J: TRBJ2-1; V: TRBV12-3/TRBV12-4; CDR3: ASRGSSYNEQF
J: TRBJ2-3; V: TRBV18; CDR3: ASSPPGGTDTQY
J: TRBJ2-6; V: TRBV5-8; CDR3: ASSPYNDPSGANVLT
J: TRBJ2-5; V: TRBV7-2; CDR3: ASSSQRGRGETQY
J: TRBJ1-1; V: TRBV4-3; CDR3: ASSQDLSGEAF
J: TRBJ2-7; V: TRBV9; CDR3: ASSVGPRQFDYEQY
J: TRBJ1-2; V: TRBV30; CDR3: AWSRQPNYGYT
J: TRBJ1-1; V: TRBV7-2; CDR3: ASSPGQGMNTEAF
J: TRBJ1-2; V: TRBV14; CDR3: ASSQNANYGYT
J: TRBJ1-1; V: TRBV19; CDR3: ASSIEEDTEAF
J: TRBJ2-3; V: TRBV7-3; CDR3: ASSLAGITSTDTQY
J: TRBJ1-1; V: TRBV18; CDR3: ASSPSRDTEAF
J: TRBJ1-3; V: TRBV5-1; CDR3: ASSFTGGSGNTIY
J: TRBJ2-7; V: TRBV7-9; CDR3: ASSPRWTSLTYEQY
J: TRBJ1-1; V: TRBV30; CDR3: AWGSRTGQNTEAF
J: TRBJ1-4; V: TRBV9; CDR3: ASSVVGGGGEKLF
J: TRBJ1-3; V: TRBV10-2; CDR3: ASSEGVGRSGNTIY
J: TRBJ1-2; V: TRBV15; CDR3: ATSREIAANYGYT
J: TRBJ2-7; V: TRBV3-1/TRBV3-2; CDR3: ASSPLGRTSYEQY
J: TRBJ1-1; V: TRBV27; CDR3: ASSRTGSVVVTEAF
J: TRBJ1-1; V: TRBV29-1; CDR3: SVGGEGTEAF
J: TRBJ2-5; V: TRBV19; CDR3: ASGAGEETQY
J: TRBJ2-5; V: TRBV27; CDR3: ASSSDGRYGETQY
J: TRBJ2-7; V: TRBV9; CDR3: ASSVGGALSYEQY
J: TRBJ2-3; V: TRBV7-2; CDR3: ASSLTGGPPDTQY
J: TRBJ1-5; V: TRBV19; CDR3: ASSGTGGFQPQH
J: TRBJ1-1; V: TRBV28; CDR3: AVLPGHGTEAF
J: TRBJ2-1; V: TRBV11-3; CDR3: ASSEGTSEYNEQF
J: TRBJ1-2; V: TRBV7-9; CDR3: ASSLAGDRYYGYT
J: TRBJ2-1; V: TRBV9; CDR3: ASSTGLAEGNEQF
J: TRBJ1-2; V: TRBV5-8; CDR3: ASSPNRDIHMGYT
J: TRBJ1-1; V: TRBV5-1; CDR3: ASSWDLQGTEAF
J: TRBJ1-1; V: TRBV24-1; CDR3: ATRSDRNTEAF
J: TRBJ1-1; V: TRBV10-3; CDR3: AISEGDRASEAF
J: TRBJ1-6; V: TRBV18; CDR3: ASSEVGQGNSPLH